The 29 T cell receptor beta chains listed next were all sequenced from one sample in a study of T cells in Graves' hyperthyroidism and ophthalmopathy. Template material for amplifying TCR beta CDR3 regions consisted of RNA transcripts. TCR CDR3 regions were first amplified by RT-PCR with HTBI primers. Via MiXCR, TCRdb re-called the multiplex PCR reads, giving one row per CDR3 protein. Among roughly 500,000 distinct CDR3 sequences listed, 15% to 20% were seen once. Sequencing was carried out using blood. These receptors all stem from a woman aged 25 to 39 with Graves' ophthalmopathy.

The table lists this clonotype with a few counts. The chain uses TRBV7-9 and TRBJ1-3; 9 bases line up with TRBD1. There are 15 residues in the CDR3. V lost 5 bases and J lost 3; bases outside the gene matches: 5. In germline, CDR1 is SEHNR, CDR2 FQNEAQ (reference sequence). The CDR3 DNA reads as TGTGCCAGCAGCGTGGGACAGGGAGTTGGAAACACCATATATTTT. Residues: CASSVGQGVGNTIYF.

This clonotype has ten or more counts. CDR3 in amino acids: CASSYSAGYSYEQYF. Here the CDR3 DNA reads TGTGCCAGCAGTTACTCGGCGGGCTACTCCTACGAGCAGTACTTC. The chain has TRBV6-5 and TRBJ2-7; D may be TRBD2 (5 bases). Trimming left V 0 bases short and J 0 bases short, with 9 bases between. The CDR3 sequence is 15 residues long. Germline values: CDR1 MNHEY, CDR2 SVGAGI.

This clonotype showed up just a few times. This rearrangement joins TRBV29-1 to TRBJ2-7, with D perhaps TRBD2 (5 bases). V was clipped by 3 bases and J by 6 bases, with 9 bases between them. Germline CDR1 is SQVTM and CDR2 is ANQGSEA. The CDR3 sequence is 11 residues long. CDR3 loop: CSVDRGSEQYF. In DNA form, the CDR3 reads TGCAGCGTTGATAGAGGGAGCGAGCAGTACTTC.

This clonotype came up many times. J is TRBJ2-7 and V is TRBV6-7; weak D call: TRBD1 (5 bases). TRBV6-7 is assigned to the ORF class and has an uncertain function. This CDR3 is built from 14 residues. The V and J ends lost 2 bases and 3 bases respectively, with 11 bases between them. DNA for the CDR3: TGTGCCAGCAGTTACAAAGCCAGGGTCTACGAGCAGTACTTC. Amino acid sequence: CASSYKARVYEQYF.

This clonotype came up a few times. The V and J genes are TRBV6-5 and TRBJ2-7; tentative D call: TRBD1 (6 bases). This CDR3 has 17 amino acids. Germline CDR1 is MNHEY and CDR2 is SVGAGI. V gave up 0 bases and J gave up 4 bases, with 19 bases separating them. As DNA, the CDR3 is TGTGCCAGCAGTTACTCGAAATTAGGACGGGACATTTACGAGCAGTACTTC. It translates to CASSYSKLGRDIYEQYF.

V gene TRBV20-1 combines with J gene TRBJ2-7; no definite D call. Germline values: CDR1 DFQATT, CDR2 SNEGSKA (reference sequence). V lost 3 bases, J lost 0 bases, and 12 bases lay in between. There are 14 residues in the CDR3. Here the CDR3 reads CSARGFSVSYEQYF. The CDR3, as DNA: TGCAGTGCTAGGGGTTTTAGTGTCTCCTACGAGCAGTACTTC.

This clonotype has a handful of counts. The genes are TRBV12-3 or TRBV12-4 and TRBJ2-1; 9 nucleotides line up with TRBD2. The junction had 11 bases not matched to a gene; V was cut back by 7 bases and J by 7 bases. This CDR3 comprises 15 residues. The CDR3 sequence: CASTPSGIPLNEQFF. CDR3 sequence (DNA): TGTGCCAGCACACCTAGCGGGATCCCTCTGAATGAGCAGTTCTTC.

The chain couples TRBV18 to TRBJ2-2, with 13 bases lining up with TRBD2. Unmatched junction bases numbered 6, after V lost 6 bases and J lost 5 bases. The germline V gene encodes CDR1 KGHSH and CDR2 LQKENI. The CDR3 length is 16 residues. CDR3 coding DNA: TGTGCCAGCTCCCGCGGACTAGCGGGAGTAACCGGGGAGCTGTTTTTT. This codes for CASSRGLAGVTGELFF.

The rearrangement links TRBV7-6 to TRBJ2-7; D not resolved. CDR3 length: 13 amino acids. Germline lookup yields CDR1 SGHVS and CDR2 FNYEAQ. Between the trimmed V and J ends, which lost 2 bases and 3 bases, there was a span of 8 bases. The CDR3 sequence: CASSLTSLYEQYF. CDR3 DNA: TGTGCCAGCAGCTTAACGTCTCTCTACGAGCAGTACTTC.

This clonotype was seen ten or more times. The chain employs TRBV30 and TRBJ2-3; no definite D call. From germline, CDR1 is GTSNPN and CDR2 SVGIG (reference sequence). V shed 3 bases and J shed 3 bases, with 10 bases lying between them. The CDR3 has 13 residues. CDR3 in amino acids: CAWSSQWTDTQYF. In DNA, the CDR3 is TGTGCCTGGAGCTCACAGTGGACAGATACGCAGTATTTT.

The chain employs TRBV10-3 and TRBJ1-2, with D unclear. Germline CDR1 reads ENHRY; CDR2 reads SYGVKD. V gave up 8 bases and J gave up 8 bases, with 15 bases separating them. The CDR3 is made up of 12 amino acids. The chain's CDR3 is CAILSLSTGYTF. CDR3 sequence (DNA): TGTGCCATCCTGAGCCTTTCGACCGGCTACACCTTC.

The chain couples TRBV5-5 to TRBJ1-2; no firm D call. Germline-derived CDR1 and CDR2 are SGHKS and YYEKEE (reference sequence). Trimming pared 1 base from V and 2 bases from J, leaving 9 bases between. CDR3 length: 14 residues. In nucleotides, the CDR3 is TGTGCCAGCAGCTTGCCGCCCGGAAACTATGGCTACACCTTC. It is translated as CASSLPPGNYGYTF.

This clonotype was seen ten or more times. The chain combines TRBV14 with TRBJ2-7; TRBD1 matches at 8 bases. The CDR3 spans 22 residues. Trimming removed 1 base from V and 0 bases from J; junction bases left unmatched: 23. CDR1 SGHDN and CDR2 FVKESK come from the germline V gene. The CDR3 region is CASSQGQGRDPTSPFPSYEQYF. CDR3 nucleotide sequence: TGTGCCAGCAGCCAAGGACAGGGGCGCGATCCCACGAGCCCCTTCCCCTCCTACGAGCAGTACTTC.

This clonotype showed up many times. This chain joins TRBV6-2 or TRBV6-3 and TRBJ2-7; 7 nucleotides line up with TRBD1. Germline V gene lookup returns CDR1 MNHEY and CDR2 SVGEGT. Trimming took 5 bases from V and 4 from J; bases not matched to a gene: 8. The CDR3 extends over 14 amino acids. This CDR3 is CASSEQGMGYEQYF. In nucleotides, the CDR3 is TGTGCCAGCAGTGAACAGGGGATGGGGTACGAGCAGTACTTC.

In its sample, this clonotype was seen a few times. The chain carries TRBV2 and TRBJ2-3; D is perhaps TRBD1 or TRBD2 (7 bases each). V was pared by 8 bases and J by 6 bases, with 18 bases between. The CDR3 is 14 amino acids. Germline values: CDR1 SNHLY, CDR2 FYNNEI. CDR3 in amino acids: CASRRAGGVDTQYF. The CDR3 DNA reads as TGTGCCAGCCGGAGGGCAGGGGGGGTCGATACGCAGTATTTT.

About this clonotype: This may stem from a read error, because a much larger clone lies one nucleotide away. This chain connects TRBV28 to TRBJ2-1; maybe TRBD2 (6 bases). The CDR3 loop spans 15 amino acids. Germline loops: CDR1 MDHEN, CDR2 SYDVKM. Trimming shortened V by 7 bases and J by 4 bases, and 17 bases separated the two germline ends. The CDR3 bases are TGTGCCAGCACCAAGAGCGGGTGTGGGTACAATGAGCAGTTCTTC. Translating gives CASTKSGCGYNEQFF.

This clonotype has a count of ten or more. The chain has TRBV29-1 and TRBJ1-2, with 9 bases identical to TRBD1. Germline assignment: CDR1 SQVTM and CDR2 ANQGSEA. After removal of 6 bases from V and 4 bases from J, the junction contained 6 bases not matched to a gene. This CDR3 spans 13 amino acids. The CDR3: CSVEDRGPYGYTF. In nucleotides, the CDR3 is TGCAGCGTCGAGGACAGGGGACCCTATGGCTACACCTTC.

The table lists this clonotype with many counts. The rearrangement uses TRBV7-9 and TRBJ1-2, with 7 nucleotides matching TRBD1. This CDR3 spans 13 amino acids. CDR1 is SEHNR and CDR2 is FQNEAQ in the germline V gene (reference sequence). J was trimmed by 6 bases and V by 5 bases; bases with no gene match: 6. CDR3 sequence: CASSGRGRDGYTF. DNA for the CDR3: TGTGCCAGCAGCGGTAGGGGGCGGGATGGCTACACCTTC.

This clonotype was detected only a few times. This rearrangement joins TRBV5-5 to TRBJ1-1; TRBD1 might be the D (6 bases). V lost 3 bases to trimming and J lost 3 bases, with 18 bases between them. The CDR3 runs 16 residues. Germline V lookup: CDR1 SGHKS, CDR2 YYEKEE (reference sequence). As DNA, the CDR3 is TGTGCCAGCAGCTCCGGGGGAGGGGGGCGGGACACTGAAGCTTTCTTT. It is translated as CASSSGGGGRDTEAFF. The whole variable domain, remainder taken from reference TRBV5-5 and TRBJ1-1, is DAGVTQSPTHLIKTRGQQVTLRCSPISGHKSVSWYQQVLGQGPQFIFQYYEKEERGRGNFPDRFSARQFPNYSSELNVNALLLGDSALYLCASSSGGGGRDTEAFFGQGTRLTVV.

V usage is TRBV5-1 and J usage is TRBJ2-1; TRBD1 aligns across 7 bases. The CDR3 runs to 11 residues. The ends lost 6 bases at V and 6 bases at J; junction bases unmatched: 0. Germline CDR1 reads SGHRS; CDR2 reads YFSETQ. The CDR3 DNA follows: TGCGCCAGCAACAGGGGCAATGAGCAGTTCTTC. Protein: CASNRGNEQFF.

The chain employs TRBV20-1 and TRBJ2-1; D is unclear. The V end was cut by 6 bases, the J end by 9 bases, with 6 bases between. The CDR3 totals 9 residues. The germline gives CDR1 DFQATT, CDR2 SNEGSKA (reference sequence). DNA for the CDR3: TGCAGTGCGGAAGGTGAGCAGTTCTTC. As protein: CSAEGEQFF.

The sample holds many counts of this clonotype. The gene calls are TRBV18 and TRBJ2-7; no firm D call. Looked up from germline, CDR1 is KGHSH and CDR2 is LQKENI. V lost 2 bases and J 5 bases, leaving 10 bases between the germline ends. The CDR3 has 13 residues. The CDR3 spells CASSPEGFNEQYF. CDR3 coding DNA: TGTGCCAGCTCACCAGAAGGGTTCAACGAGCAGTACTTC.

As DNA, the CDR3 is TGCAGCGCCGGGACAGGGCAGACGCAGTATTTT. Protein product: CSAGTGQTQYF. V usage is TRBV29-1 and J usage is TRBJ2-3; 9 bases map to TRBD1. This CDR3 has 11 residues. Germline-derived CDR1 and CDR2 are SQVTM and ANQGSEA. V lost 7 bases, J lost 9 bases, and 5 bases stayed unmatched.

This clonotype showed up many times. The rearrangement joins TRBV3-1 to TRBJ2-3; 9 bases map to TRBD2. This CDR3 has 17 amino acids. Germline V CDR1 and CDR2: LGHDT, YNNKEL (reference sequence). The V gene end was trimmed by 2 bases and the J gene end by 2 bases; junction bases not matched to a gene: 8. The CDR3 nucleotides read TGTGCCAGCAGCCAACTGACTAGCGGAACTCTCACAGATACGCAGTATTTT. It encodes CASSQLTSGTLTDTQYF.

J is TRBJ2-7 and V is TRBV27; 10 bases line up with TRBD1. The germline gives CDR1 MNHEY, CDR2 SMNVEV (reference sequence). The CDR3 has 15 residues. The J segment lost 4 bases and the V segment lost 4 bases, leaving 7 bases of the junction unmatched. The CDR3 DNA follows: TGTGCCAGCAGTTCACAAGACAGGGGGCAGTACGAGCAGTACTTC. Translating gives CASSSQDRGQYEQYF.

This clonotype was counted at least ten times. CDR3 amino acids: CASSPGQGLSEAFF. The CDR3 DNA follows: TGTGCCAGCTCACCGGGACAGGGATTGTCTGAAGCTTTCTTT. The chain is built from TRBV18 and TRBJ1-1; 9 nucleotides align to TRBD1. The CDR3 is made up of 14 amino acids. With 3 bases clipped from V and 6 bases from J, the junction kept 5 bases outside the gene matches. Germline CDR1 and CDR2: KGHSH and LQKENI. The complete variable domain, with remaining parts taken from reference TRBV18 and TRBJ1-1, reads NAGVMQNPRHLVRRRGQEARLRCSPMKGHSHVYWYRQLPEEGLKFMVYLQKENIIDESGMPKERFSAEFPKEGPSILRIQQVVRGDSAAYFCASSPGQGLSEAFFGQGTRLTVV.

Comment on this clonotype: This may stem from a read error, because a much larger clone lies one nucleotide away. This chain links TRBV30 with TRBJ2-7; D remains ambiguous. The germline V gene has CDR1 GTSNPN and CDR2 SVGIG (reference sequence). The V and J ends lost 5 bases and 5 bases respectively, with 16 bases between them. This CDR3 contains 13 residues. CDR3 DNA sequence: TGTGCCTGGCGCTTGCCACCTACGGACGAGCAGTACTTC. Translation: CAWRLPPTDEQYF.

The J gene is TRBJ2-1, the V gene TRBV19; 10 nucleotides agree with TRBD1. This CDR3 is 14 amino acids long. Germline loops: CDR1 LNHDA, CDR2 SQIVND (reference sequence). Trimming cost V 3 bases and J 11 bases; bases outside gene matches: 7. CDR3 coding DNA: TGTGCCAGTAGTATGGTAGGGACAGGGGACCAGCAGTTCTTC. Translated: CASSMVGTGDQQFF.

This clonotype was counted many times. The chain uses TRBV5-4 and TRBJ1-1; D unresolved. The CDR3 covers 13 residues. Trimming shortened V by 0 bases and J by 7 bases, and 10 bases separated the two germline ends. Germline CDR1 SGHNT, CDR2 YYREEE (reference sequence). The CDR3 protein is CASSLDLGGEAFF. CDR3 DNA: TGTGCCAGCAGCTTGGATCTGGGTGGTGAAGCTTTCTTT.